This section outlines one T cell receptor (beta chain) sequence together with its context. The antigen is not known. For TCR beta, libraries came from quantitative 5'-RACE with molecular barcodes. From the 5' RACE reads, TCRdb called clonotypes with MiXCR, one entry per CDR3 protein. The sample holds roughly 470,000 distinct CDR3 sequences, more than 25% seen once. The sample comes from a study of CD8 T cells in ankylosing spondylitis. Regarding the study as a whole: Matched ankylosing spondylitis synovial fluid reportedly contained a significantly enriched population of disease-linked clones. What seemed typical of ankylosing spondylitis blood was a TCR beta motif built from eight highly homologous variants. In synovial fluid and blood from reactive arthritis, some motif variants were previously reported. Clones linked to disease, bearing a CD8+ phenotype, were relatively rare in peripheral blood.

From germline, CDR1 is MNHNS and CDR2 SASEGT. The CDR3 runs 14 residues. Trimming shortened V by 3 bases and J by 2 bases, and 10 bases separated the two germline ends. This rearrangement joins TRBV6-1 to TRBJ2-5, with D uncertain. The receptor was derived from a male donor with ankylosing spondylitis. The sequencing sample was made of blood, either unsorted or a sorted T cell fraction (not recorded which). Here the CDR3 DNA reads TGTGCCAGCAGTGAGGGCAGATCGCAAGAGACCCAGTACTTC. It is translated as CASSEGRSQETQYF.